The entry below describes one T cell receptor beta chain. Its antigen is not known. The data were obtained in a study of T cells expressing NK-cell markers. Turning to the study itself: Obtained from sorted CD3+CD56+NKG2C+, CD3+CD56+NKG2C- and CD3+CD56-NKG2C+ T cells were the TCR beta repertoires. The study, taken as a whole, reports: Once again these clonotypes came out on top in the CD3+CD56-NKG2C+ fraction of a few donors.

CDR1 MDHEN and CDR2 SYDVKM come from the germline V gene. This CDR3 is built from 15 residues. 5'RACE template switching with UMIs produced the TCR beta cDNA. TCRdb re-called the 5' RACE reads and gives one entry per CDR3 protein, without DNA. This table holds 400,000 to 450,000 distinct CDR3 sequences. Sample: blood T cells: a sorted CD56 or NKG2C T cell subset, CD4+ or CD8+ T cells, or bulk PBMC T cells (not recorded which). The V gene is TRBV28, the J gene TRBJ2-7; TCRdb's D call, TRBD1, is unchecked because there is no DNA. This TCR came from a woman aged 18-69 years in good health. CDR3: CASRTTGVGTYEQYF.